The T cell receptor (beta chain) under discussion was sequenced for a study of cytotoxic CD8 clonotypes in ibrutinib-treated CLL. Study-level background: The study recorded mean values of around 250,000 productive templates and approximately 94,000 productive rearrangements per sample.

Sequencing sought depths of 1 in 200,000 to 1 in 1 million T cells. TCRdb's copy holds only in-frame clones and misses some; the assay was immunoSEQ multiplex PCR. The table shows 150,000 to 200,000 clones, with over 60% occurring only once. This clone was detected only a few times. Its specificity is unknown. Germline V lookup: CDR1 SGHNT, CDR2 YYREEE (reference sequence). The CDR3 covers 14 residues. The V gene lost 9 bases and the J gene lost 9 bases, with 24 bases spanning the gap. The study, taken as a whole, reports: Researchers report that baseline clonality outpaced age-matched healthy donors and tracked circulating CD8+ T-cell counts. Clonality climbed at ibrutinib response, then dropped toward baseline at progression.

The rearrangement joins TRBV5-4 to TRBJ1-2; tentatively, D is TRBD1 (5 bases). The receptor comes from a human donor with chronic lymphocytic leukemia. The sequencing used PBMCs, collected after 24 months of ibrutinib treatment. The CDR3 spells CATKIWGGERSYTF. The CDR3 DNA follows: TGTGCCACCAAAATCTGGGGCGGGGAGCGAAGCTACACCTTC.